These 20 T cell receptor beta chains were all obtained from the same sample, sequenced in a study of T cell responses to AZD1222 COVID-19 vaccine. Some clones are missing from TCRdb's copy, which holds only in-frame ones; the method was immunoSEQ multiplex PCR. This table holds approximately 100,000 clones, about 88% found once. The starting material was peripheral blood, obtained on day 0 of AZD1222 vaccination. These receptors all come from an adult in good health.

For the CDR3, the DNA is TGTGCCAGTAGTTTGGACGGGAAAGCCCATTTT. Translating gives CASSLDGKAHF. This rearrangement joins TRBV19 to TRBJ1-5; no reliable D call. V was pared by 5 bases and J by 16 bases, with 15 bases between. The CDR3 contains 11 residues. From germline, CDR1 is LNHDA and CDR2 SQIVND (reference sequence).

The chain combines TRBV19 with TRBJ1-1, with 8 bases aligning to TRBD1. V shed 5 bases, J shed 5 bases, and the junction held 7 bases outside the gene matches. Germline CDR1 reads LNHDA; CDR2 reads SQIVND (reference sequence). CDR3 size: 14 residues. Written as DNA, the CDR3 is TGTGCCAGTAGTTTGGGGGACAGGCAGACTGAAGCTTTCTTT. Amino acid sequence: CASSLGDRQTEAFF.

The rearrangement uses TRBV19 and TRBJ2-7; D not resolved. The CDR3 has 14 amino acids. Between the trimmed V and J ends, which lost 11 bases and 2 bases, there was a span of 19 bases. The V gene's germline CDR1 is LNHDA and CDR2 SQIVND (reference sequence). The CDR3 here is CACTADTPPYEQYF. The CDR3 DNA is TGTGCCTGTACGGCCGACACCCCCCCCTACGAGCAGTACTTC.

This rearrangement joins TRBV29-1 to TRBJ2-7; D may be TRBD1 (7 bases). The V and J ends lost 3 bases and 4 bases respectively, with 13 bases between them. The CDR3 totals 13 residues. Germline V lookup: CDR1 SQVTM, CDR2 ANQGSEA. In DNA form, the CDR3 reads TGCAGCGTTGAGGAGGGGGCGCTTTACGAGCAGTACTTC. Encoded protein: CSVEEGALYEQYF.

The V and J genes are TRBV5-1 and TRBJ2-7; 8 bases are shared with TRBD1. CDR1 is SGHRS and CDR2 is YFSETQ in the germline V gene. J lost 0 bases, V lost 4 bases, and 9 bases had no gene match. The CDR3 has 16 residues. This CDR3 reads CASSRPSGTGSYEQYF. The CDR3 bases are TGCGCCAGCAGCAGACCGTCCGGGACAGGCTCCTACGAGCAGTACTTC.

The chain has TRBV28 and TRBJ2-7; D is unresolved. There are 14 residues in the CDR3. Germline V gives CDR1 MDHEN, CDR2 SYDVKM. Trimming cost V 2 bases and J 2 bases, with 10 bases left between them. The CDR3 DNA reads TGTGCCAGCAGTTTAACCGGGCTTACCTACGAGCAGTACTTC. Protein: CASSLTGLTYEQYF.

Only a few counts were recorded for this clone. This chain links TRBV9 with TRBJ2-7, with D unclear. The CDR3 length is 15 residues. Between the trimmed V and J ends, which lost 0 bases and 2 bases, there was a span of 12 bases. Germline V CDR1 and CDR2: SGDLS, YYNGEE. CDR3 protein: CASSVVPDNPYEQYF. As DNA, the CDR3 is TGTGCCAGCAGCGTAGTTCCCGACAACCCCTACGAGCAGTACTTC.

V usage is TRBV11-2 and J usage is TRBJ1-4; D is undetermined. The CDR3 length is 15 residues. Germline V gene sequence: CDR1 SGHAT, CDR2 FQNNGV. V was cut by 3 bases and J by 2 bases, with 10 bases left in between. CDR3 in amino acids: CASSFSSGTNEKLFF. The CDR3 DNA sequence: TGTGCCAGCAGCTTTAGTTCTGGGACTAATGAAAAACTGTTTTTT.

V usage is TRBV6-5 and J usage is TRBJ1-4; 9 bases map to TRBD1. The CDR3 length is 14 residues. The V gene's germline CDR1 is MNHEY and CDR2 SVGAGI. V lost 6 bases to trimming and J lost 10 bases; unmatched junction nucleotides: 9. The CDR3 is CASRGTGSGVKLFF. CDR3 coding DNA: TGTGCCAGCAGGGGGACAGGGAGCGGCGTAAAACTGTTTTTT.

The chain joins TRBV5-1 to TRBJ2-5, with TRBD2 matching 9 bases. After removal of 6 bases from V and 0 bases from J, the junction contained 9 bases not matched to a gene. The CDR3 length is 16 residues. The germline V gene encodes CDR1 SGHRS and CDR2 YFSETQ. In DNA form, the CDR3 reads TGCGCCAGCAAGCTAGCGGGGACCGAGTACCAAGAGACCCAGTACTTC. This encodes CASKLAGTEYQETQYF.

The chain joins TRBV19 to TRBJ1-2; a weak D match, TRBD1 (6 bases). CDR3 length: 16 amino acids. Per germline, CDR1 LNHDA and CDR2 SQIVND (reference sequence). The V and J ends lost 5 bases and 7 bases respectively, with 23 bases between them. The CDR3 region has the DNA TGTGCCAGTAGTCCTAGGACAGAGAGCGTTTTTGGTGGCTACACCTTC. The encoded protein is CASSPRTESVFGGYTF. The full variable domain, in which reference TRBV19 and TRBJ1-2 provide the parts outside the CDR3, is DGGITQSPKYLFRKEGQNVTLSCEQNLNHDAMYWYRQDPGQGLRLIYYSQIVNDFQKGDIAEGYSVSREKKESFPLTVTSAQKNPTAFYLCASSPRTESVFGGYTFGSGTRLTVV.

This chain links TRBV30 with TRBJ2-5; 10 nucleotides match TRBD2. This CDR3 has 14 residues. Germline CDR1 and CDR2: GTSNPN and SVGIG (reference sequence). With 3 bases clipped from V and 4 bases from J, the junction kept 5 bases outside the gene matches. Written as DNA, the CDR3 is TGTGCCTGGAGCCCACTAGCGGGATTAGAGACCCAGTACTTC. This translates into CAWSPLAGLETQYF.

The rearrangement links TRBV6-5 to TRBJ1-1; 7 bases agree with TRBD1. Unmatched junction bases numbered 10, after V lost 7 bases and J lost 5 bases. This CDR3 has 14 amino acids. CDR1 and CDR2 from the germline V gene are MNHEY and SVGAGI. CDR3 protein: CASKLQGLLTEAFF. CDR3 DNA: TGTGCCAGCAAACTACAGGGGCTTTTGACTGAAGCTTTCTTT.

The rearrangement joins TRBV10-3 to TRBJ1-4; D not resolved. Per the germline V gene, CDR1 is ENHRY and CDR2 is SYGVKD. This CDR3 is 12 amino acids long. The V gene lost 1 base and the J gene lost 8 bases, with 5 bases spanning the gap. The DNA for the CDR3 is TGTGCCATCAGTGAGTTGGCAGAAAAACTGTTTTTT. Translation gives CAISELAEKLFF.

The V call is TRBV15, the J call TRBJ2-1, with a weak D call TRBD2 (6 bases). The germline CDR1 and CDR2 sequences are LNHNV and YYDKDF (reference sequence). CDR3 length: 18 residues. Trimming cost V 0 bases and J 6 bases, with 21 bases left between them. The CDR3 sequence: CATSRDSFEEGGRNEQFF. DNA for the CDR3: TGTGCCACCAGCAGAGATTCGTTTGAGGAAGGAGGGCGCAATGAGCAGTTCTTC.

The chain combines TRBV28 with TRBJ1-4; the match to TRBD1 covers 9 bases. Germline CDR1 MDHEN, CDR2 SYDVKM. The CDR3 runs 14 residues. With V trimmed by 5 bases and J by 7 bases, 5 bases remained unmatched. CDR3: CASSPGTGREKLFF. As DNA, the CDR3 is TGTGCCAGCAGTCCCGGGACAGGGCGTGAAAAACTGTTTTTT.

The chain has TRBV10-3 and TRBJ2-1, with a tentative D call TRBD1 (5 bases). V lost 10 bases, J lost 0 bases, and 10 bases lay in between. The length of the CDR3 is 13 residues. Germline V gene data show CDR1 as ENHRY and CDR2 as SYGVKD. DNA for the CDR3: TGTGCCACCCAGGACAACTCCTACAATGAGCAGTTCTTC. Translated: CATQDNSYNEQFF.

The rearrangement links TRBV6-1 to TRBJ1-2, with D maybe TRBD1 (5 bases). CDR1 MNHNS and CDR2 SASEGT come from the germline V gene. The CDR3 length is 14 residues. Trimming took 2 bases from V and 3 from J, leaving 10 bases between them. The DNA for the CDR3 is TGTGCCAGCAGTGAACAGGGTACTTACTATGGCTACACCTTC. It yields the protein CASSEQGTYYGYTF.

The count of this clone is one. The genes are TRBV4-1 and TRBJ2-2, with 7 bases that match TRBD2. The V gene end was trimmed by 4 bases and the J gene end by 3 bases; junction bases not matched to a gene: 17. The CDR3 is 19 residues long. Germline V lookup: CDR1 MGHRA, CDR2 YSYEKL. CDR3 residues: CASSPTPPGGGYHTGELFF. CDR3 coding DNA: TGCGCCAGCAGCCCGACCCCTCCCGGCGGGGGATATCACACCGGGGAGCTGTTTTTT.

This clone was observed once. V is TRBV10-1 and J is TRBJ2-4, with 12 bases identical to TRBD2. With 3 bases clipped from V and 15 bases from J, the junction kept 12 bases outside the gene matches. Germline assignment: CDR1 WNHNN and CDR2 SYGVQD (reference sequence). The CDR3 runs to 15 residues. This CDR3 reads CASSDWTSGTLERYF. CDR3 in DNA: TGCGCCAGCAGTGATTGGACTAGCGGGACCCTAGAGCGGTACTTC.